The clone carrying this T cell receptor (beta chain) rates as medium-sized. Its antigen is undetermined. This sample stems from a study of T cell clones after liver transplantation. Overall study context: Liver transplant recipients had immunosuppression withdrawal attempted within 2 years. Subjects received no induction therapy and standard immunosuppression until randomization at 12-24 months post-transplant. Patients counted as tolerant after at least one year off all immunosuppression, enzymes not exceeding twice normal.

Findings and caveats of the study: Low donor cell numbers restricted donor-reactive repertoire measurement in a couple of subjects.

J lost 8 bases, V lost 4 bases, and 10 bases had no gene match. The CDR3 consists of 16 residues. The V gene's germline CDR1 is MNHNS and CDR2 SASEGT. The data were produced by immunoSEQ multiplex PCR, yet TCRdb's version contains in-frame clones alone and is incomplete. Among some 9,400 clones, about 79% were seen once, and the ten largest hold 15% to 20%. The TCR was taken from a human donor who received a liver transplant. The input for sequencing was CD8+ T cells from blood, taken before liver transplant. The chain uses TRBV6-1 and TRBJ2-1; 11 bases map to TRBD2. The CDR3 protein is CASSVGSGRAGDEQFF. In nucleotides, the CDR3 is TGTGCCAGCAGTGTAGGTAGCGGGAGGGCCGGGGATGAGCAGTTCTTC.